These T cell receptor beta chains were read from a single sample in a study of blood T cell repertoires in COVID-19. Assay used: immunoSEQ multiplex PCR; TCRdb lists only in-frame clones, some missing. The sample yields around 250,000 clones, about 91% seen once. The sample consisted of PBMCs or T cells enriched from blood (not recorded which). All receptors come from a woman aged 40 to 55 with acute COVID-19. Each CDR3 is given with its conserved first and last residue. The D gene is left open where the match is weak. Clone size, where shown, is once, few, many, or a class for clones that have expanded.

size: -
D: -
V: TRBV30
J: TRBJ2-5
length: 14
DNA: TGTGCCTGGAGTGTACGGGATACGAAAGAGACCCAGTACTTC
CDR3: CAWSVRDTKETQYF

size: -
D: TRBD1
V: TRBV9
J: TRBJ1-1
length: 15
DNA: TGTGCCAGCAGCCTTTCCGGGACAGGGAACACTGAAGCTTTCTTT
CDR3: CASSLSGTGNTEAFF

size: once
D: -
V: TRBV7-9
J: TRBJ1-4
length: 14
DNA: TGTGCCAGCAGCTTAGTTACAACTAATGAAAAACTGTTTTTT
CDR3: CASSLVTTNEKLFF

size: -
D: -
V: TRBV11-3
J: TRBJ1-1
length: 13
DNA: TGTGCCAGCAGCTCCCCCAGGAACACTGAAGCTTTCTTT
CDR3: CASSSPRNTEAFF

size: -
D: -
V: TRBV7-9
J: TRBJ2-5
length: 16
DNA: TGTGCCAGCAGCTTAGGGGTAGCGGCGGCACAAGAGACCCAGTACTTC
CDR3: CASSLGVAAAQETQYF

size: -
D: TRBD1
V: TRBV28
J: TRBJ1-5
length: 16
DNA: TGTGCCAGCAACCGACAGGGCGAGGGTTACAATCAGCCCCAGCATTTT
CDR3: CASNRQGEGYNQPQHF

size: -
D: -
V: TRBV3-1/TRBV3-2
J: TRBJ1-1
length: 13
DNA: TGTGCCAGCAGCGAACAGGGGAACACTGAAGCTTTCTTT
CDR3: CASSEQGNTEAFF

size: -
D: TRBD1
V: TRBV27
J: TRBJ1-6
length: 16
DNA: TGTGCCAGCCAAACCTACCGGGACAGGGGGCGGTCACCCCTCCACTTT
CDR3: CASQTYRDRGRSPLHF

size: -
D: TRBD1
V: TRBV7-2
J: TRBJ1-3
length: 17
DNA: TGTGCCAGCAGCTTAGTGGGGACAGGGTTCGTTGGAAACACCATATATTTT
CDR3: CASSLVGTGFVGNTIYF

size: -
D: TRBD1
V: TRBV4-3
J: TRBJ2-3
length: 14
DNA: TGCGCCAGCAGCCTAGGACAGGGAACAGGTACGCAGTATTTT
CDR3: CASSLGQGTGTQYF

size: -
D: -
V: TRBV28
J: TRBJ2-3
length: 14
DNA: TGTGCCAGCAGTTTTGGACAAAACACAGATACGCAGTATTTT
CDR3: CASSFGQNTDTQYF

size: once
D: -
V: TRBV5-1
J: TRBJ1-6
length: 17
DNA: TGCGCCAGCAGCTTCTCCGGCGGGGGTCCCTATAATTCACCCCTCCACTTT
CDR3: CASSFSGGGPYNSPLHF

size: -
D: -
V: TRBV7-8
J: TRBJ2-1
length: 20
DNA: TGTGCCAGCAGCTTAGGGGGCAGGCGGGGTGCGATTCGCTCCTACAATGAGCAGTTCTTC
CDR3: CASSLGGRRGAIRSYNEQFF

size: -
D: TRBD2
V: TRBV5-4
J: TRBJ2-1
length: 15
DNA: TGTGCCAGCAGCTTGAGCGGGAGCTCCTACAATGAGCAGTTCTTC
CDR3: CASSLSGSSYNEQFF

size: -
D: -
V: TRBV10-1
J: TRBJ2-5
length: 12
DNA: TGCGCCGGAGGAGAAGGGGGTGAGACCCAGTACTTC
CDR3: CAGGEGGETQYF

size: -
D: -
V: TRBV4-1
J: TRBJ1-2
length: 14
DNA: TGCGCCAGCAGCCATTCCCCAGGGGCGGATGGCTACACCTTC
CDR3: CASSHSPGADGYTF

size: -
D: -
V: TRBV5-1
J: TRBJ2-3
length: 14
DNA: TGCGCCAGCAGCTTAACAGGGAGTTTAGGCACGCAGTATTTT
CDR3: CASSLTGSLGTQYF

size: few
D: -
V: TRBV5-6
J: TRBJ1-3
length: 14
DNA: TGTGCCAGCAGCACCAGGGGAACTGGAAACACCATATATTTT
CDR3: CASSTRGTGNTIYF

size: -
D: TRBD2
V: TRBV6-5
J: TRBJ2-1
length: 15
DNA: TGTGCCAGCAGCACCGGGACTAGCGGGAGTACTGAGCAGTTCTTC
CDR3: CASSTGTSGSTEQFF

size: -
D: TRBD1
V: TRBV28
J: TRBJ1-1
length: 16
DNA: TGTGCCAGCAGGGAGACAGGGGGCGCGAGACACACTGAAGCTTTCTTT
CDR3: CASRETGGARHTEAFF

size: -
D: -
V: TRBV7-9
J: TRBJ1-2
length: 12
DNA: TGTGCCAGCAGCTTCGACACTTATGGCTACACCTTC
CDR3: CASSFDTYGYTF

size: few
D: -
V: TRBV19
J: TRBJ1-3
length: 15
DNA: TGTGCCAGTACTAGAGGGGGTGGAGGCGGAAACACCATATATTTT
CDR3: CASTRGGGGGNTIYF

size: -
D: -
V: TRBV2
J: TRBJ2-7
length: 13
DNA: TGTGCCAGCCAAGGTTCTAGGGGCTACGAGCAGTACTTC
CDR3: CASQGSRGYEQYF

size: -
D: TRBD1
V: TRBV28
J: TRBJ2-1
length: 16
DNA: TGTGCCAGCAGTCCTTCCCTCTTGACAGGGGGCGATGAGCAGTTCTTC
CDR3: CASSPSLLTGGDEQFF

size: -
D: -
V: TRBV7-2
J: TRBJ1-1
length: 14
DNA: TGTGCCAGCAGCTTTTTGACAGAGAACACTGAAGCTTTCTTT
CDR3: CASSFLTENTEAFF

size: -
D: TRBD1
V: TRBV7-9
J: TRBJ2-4
length: 14
DNA: TGTGCCAGCAGCTCTGGGACAGGGGGAAACATTCAGTACTTC
CDR3: CASSSGTGGNIQYF

size: -
D: -
V: TRBV11-3
J: TRBJ1-2
length: 13
DNA: TGTGCCAGCAGCTTAGTAAAAGAGGCTGGCTACACCTTC
CDR3: CASSLVKEAGYTF

size: -
D: -
V: TRBV2
J: TRBJ1-6
length: 14
DNA: TGTGCCAGCAGTGAGGAGGGGAGGGGGTCACCCCTCCACTTT
CDR3: CASSEEGRGSPLHF

size: -
D: TRBD1
V: TRBV11-2
J: TRBJ1-1
length: 13
DNA: TGTGCCAGCAGCACACAGGGGGACACTGAAGCTTTCTTT
CDR3: CASSTQGDTEAFF

size: -
D: -
V: TRBV7-9
J: TRBJ1-4
length: 16
DNA: TGTGCCAGCAGCTTAGCGCGTGGGGCAAGAAATGAAAAACTGTTTTTT
CDR3: CASSLARGARNEKLFF

size: -
D: -
V: TRBV5-1
J: TRBJ2-3
length: 14
DNA: TGCGCCAGCAGCTCCCCACAAAACACAGATACGCAGTATTTT
CDR3: CASSSPQNTDTQYF